The T cell receptor beta chain described here comes from a study of cytomegalovirus exposure and HLA in healthy donors. The study, taken as a whole, reports: An analysis done earlier found most TCR beta V segments productive about 90% or about 30% of the time. TCR beta sequences numbering around 15,000 were associated with HLA alleles at 0.05 false discovery rate in a later analysis. Generally TCR sequences proved uncommon, though certain public TCRs appeared in numerous donors.

The PCR was carried out with 60 Vbeta primers and 13 Jbeta primers. Produced via immunoSEQ multiplex PCR; TCRdb's table is partial and in-frame only. The sample has over 110,000 clones; around 75% are singletons. Every donor was a healthy person donating bone marrow. This CDR3 has 11 amino acids. Per germline, CDR1 MNHEY and CDR2 SMNVEV (reference sequence). Points on this clone: The antigen is undetermined. The junction departs from the called germline gene at one end, perhaps through a read error.

This sequence joins TRBV27 and TRBJ2-1; D is possibly TRBD2 (5 bases). Sequencing used PBMCs. This TCR derives from a female donor in good health and CMV-seronegative. CDR3 residues: CTSGLGNEQFF. CDR3 nucleotides: TGTACCAGCGGACTGGGCAATGAGCAGTTCTTC.